The 10 T cell receptor beta chains below come from one sample, sequenced in a study of blood T cell repertoires in COVID-19 (TCRdb year 2020). The method was the immunoSEQ multiplex PCR assay. In its TCRdb copy, this immuneACCESS table keeps in-frame sequences only and misses some clones. Where compared with another copy, unresolved V genes explain less than half of these, and the others have no known cause. This sample comprises some 200,000 clones, 70% to 90% of them detected only once. Of the sample, about 3% falls within the top ten clones. The sequencing input was peripheral blood. These receptors came from a man aged 40-49 years with active or convalescent COVID-19.

The sample holds one count of this clone. V usage is TRBV27 and J usage is TRBJ1-1; D possibly corresponds to TRBD1 (6 bases). The V end lost 5 bases, the J end lost 6 bases, and 10 bases lay between the germline ends. CDR3 length: 12 residues. Germline V CDR1 and CDR2: MNHEY, SMNVEV (reference sequence). The CDR3 DNA is TGTGCCAGCAGTAGCGGGGGCGCTGAAGCTTTCTTT. Its protein is CASSSGGAEAFF.

The chain joins TRBV15 to TRBJ1-1; no clear D. Germline loops: CDR1 LNHNV, CDR2 YYDKDF (reference sequence). The CDR3 contains 14 residues. Trimming took off 4 bases at V and 1 base at J, with 10 bases between the two ends. In DNA, the CDR3 is TGTGCCACCAGCAAACCATCAGAGAACACTGAAGCTTTCTTT. Translating gives CATSKPSENTEAFF.

The rearrangement links TRBV29-1 to TRBJ2-1; TRBD2 matches at 8 bases. The V gene's germline CDR1 is SQVTM and CDR2 ANQGSEA. The CDR3 is 16 amino acids. The J segment lost 5 bases and the V segment lost 3 bases, leaving 12 bases of the junction unmatched. The CDR3 spells CSVDQLLAVEDNEQFF. The CDR3 DNA is TGCAGCGTTGACCAATTACTAGCGGTAGAAGACAATGAGCAGTTCTTC.

The chain joins TRBV2 to TRBJ1-1; a weak D match, TRBD1 (6 bases). With 7 bases removed from V and 1 base from J, the gap between germline ends came to 19 bases. Germline CDR1 reads SNHLY; CDR2 reads FYNNEI. This CDR3 contains 16 residues. The CDR3 sequence: CASTTGVATGNTEAFF. CDR3 sequence (DNA): TGTGCCAGCACCACCGGGGTCGCGACAGGGAACACTGAAGCTTTCTTT.

The rearrangement uses TRBV3-1 (or the pseudogene TRBV3-2) and TRBJ2-1; 8 nucleotides line up with TRBD2. Germline trimming cut 4 bases from V and 7 bases from J; bases unmatched to any gene: 9. The V gene's germline CDR1 is LGHDT and CDR2 YNNKEL (reference sequence). This CDR3 region has 15 residues. The CDR3 bases are TGTGCCAGCAGCCCTCGGGGGGGGTTTAAAAATGAGCAGTTCTTC. Translating it yields CASSPRGGFKNEQFF.

This clone occurred a few times. The V call is TRBV4-1, the J call TRBJ1-2; maybe TRBD1 (5 bases). The CDR3 is 16 residues long. V was shortened by 1 base and J by 4 bases, with 16 bases between the two germline ends. The germline V gene has CDR1 MGHRA and CDR2 YSYEKL. The CDR3, as DNA: TGCGCCAGCAGCCAAGTAGGGGCATCCTTAGGCTATGGCTACACCTTC. This translates into CASSQVGASLGYGYTF.

This chain uses TRBV9 with TRBJ1-3; TRBD1 agrees at 8 bases. The CDR3 covers 14 residues. Germline CDR1 SGDLS, CDR2 YYNGEE. J was trimmed by 2 bases and V by 4 bases; bases with no gene match: 2. CDR3 residues: CASSTGGTGNTIYF. CDR3 bases: TGTGCCAGCAGCACAGGGGGTACTGGAAACACCATATATTTT.

The rearrangement joins TRBV6-5 to TRBJ2-3; 9 bases line up with TRBD2. CDR3 length equals 13 residues. Germline V gene data show CDR1 as MNHEY and CDR2 as SVGAGI. Trimming cost V 7 bases and J 1 base; bases outside gene matches: 0. This CDR3 is CASTSGGTDTQYF. CDR3 nucleotide sequence: TGTGCCAGCACTAGCGGGGGCACAGATACGCAGTATTTT.

The chain recombines TRBV6-6 with TRBJ1-1; 11 positions agree with TRBD1. Germline V gene data show CDR1 as MNHNY and CDR2 as SVGAGI (reference sequence). The CDR3 is 11 amino acids. Trimming at V came to 11 bases and at J to 7 bases, leaving 3 bases not matched to a gene. The CDR3 DNA follows: TGTGCCGGGGGACAGGGGGGTGAAGCTTTCTTT. This encodes CAGGQGGEAFF.

J is TRBJ2-3 and V is TRBV7-3; 7 bases are a match to TRBD2. Per the germline V gene, CDR1 is SGHTA and CDR2 is FQGTGA. The CDR3 runs to 14 residues. Trimming cost V 0 bases and J 5 bases; bases outside gene matches: 2. The CDR3 reads CASSLTAGLDTQYF. The CDR3 DNA is TGTGCCAGCAGCTTAACAGCGGGGTTAGATACGCAGTATTTT.